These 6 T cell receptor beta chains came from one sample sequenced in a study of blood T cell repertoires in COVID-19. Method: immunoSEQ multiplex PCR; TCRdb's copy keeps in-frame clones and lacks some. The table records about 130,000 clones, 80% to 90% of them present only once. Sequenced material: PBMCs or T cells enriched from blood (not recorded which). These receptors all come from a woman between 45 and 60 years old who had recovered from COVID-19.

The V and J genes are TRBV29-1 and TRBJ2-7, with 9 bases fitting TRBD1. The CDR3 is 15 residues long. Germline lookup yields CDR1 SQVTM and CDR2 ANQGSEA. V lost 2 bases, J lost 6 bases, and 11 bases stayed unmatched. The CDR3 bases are TGCAGCGTTGAATATCTAGGACAGGGGATTGTCGAGCAGTACTTC. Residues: CSVEYLGQGIVEQYF.

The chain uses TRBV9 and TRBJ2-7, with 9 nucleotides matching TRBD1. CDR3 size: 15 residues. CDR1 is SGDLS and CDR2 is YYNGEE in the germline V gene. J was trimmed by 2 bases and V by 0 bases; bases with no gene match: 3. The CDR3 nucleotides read TGTGCCAGCAGCGTAGAGGGGGACAGGGCCTACGAGCAGTACTTC. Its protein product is CASSVEGDRAYEQYF. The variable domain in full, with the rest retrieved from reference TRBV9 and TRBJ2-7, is DSGVTQTPKHLITATGQRVTLRCSPRSGDLSVYWYQQSLDQGLQFLIQYYNGEERAKGNILERFSAQQFPDLHSELNLSSLELGDSALYFCASSVEGDRAYEQYFGPGTRLTVT.

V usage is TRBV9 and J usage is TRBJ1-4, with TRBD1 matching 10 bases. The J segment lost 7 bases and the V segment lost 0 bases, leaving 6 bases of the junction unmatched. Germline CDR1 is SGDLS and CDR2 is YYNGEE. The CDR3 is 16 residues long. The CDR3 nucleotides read TGTGCCAGCAGCGTAGCTTTATGGGACAGGGGTGAAAAACTGTTTTTT. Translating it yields CASSVALWDRGEKLFF. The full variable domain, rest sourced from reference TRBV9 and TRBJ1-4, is DSGVTQTPKHLITATGQRVTLRCSPRSGDLSVYWYQQSLDQGLQFLIQYYNGEERAKGNILERFSAQQFPDLHSELNLSSLELGDSALYFCASSVALWDRGEKLFFGSGTQLSVL.

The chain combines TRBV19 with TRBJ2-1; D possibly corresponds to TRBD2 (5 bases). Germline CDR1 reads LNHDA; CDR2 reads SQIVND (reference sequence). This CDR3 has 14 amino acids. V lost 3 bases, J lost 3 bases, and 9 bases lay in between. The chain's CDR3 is CASSIGLVYNEQFF. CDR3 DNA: TGTGCCAGTAGTATCGGACTTGTCTACAATGAGCAGTTCTTC.

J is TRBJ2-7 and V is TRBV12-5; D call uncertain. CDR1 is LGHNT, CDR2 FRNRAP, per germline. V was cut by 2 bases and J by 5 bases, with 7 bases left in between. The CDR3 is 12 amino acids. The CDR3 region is CASGLNTNEQYF. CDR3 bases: TGTGCTAGTGGTTTGAACACGAACGAGCAGTACTTC.

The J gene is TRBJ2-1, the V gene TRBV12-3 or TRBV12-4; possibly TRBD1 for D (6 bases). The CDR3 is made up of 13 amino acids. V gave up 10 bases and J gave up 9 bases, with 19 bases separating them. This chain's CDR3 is CANSIQGFSEQFF. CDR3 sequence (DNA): TGTGCCAACTCTATACAGGGATTCAGTGAGCAGTTCTTC.